This T cell receptor beta chain is from a study of blood T cells in healthy people across ages. Notes on the study in general: In the absence of known donor CMV status, changes in expanded clonotypes were possibly confounded. Higher naive T cell percentage went strongly together with higher TCR beta diversity.

CDR1 is LGHDT, CDR2 YNNKEL, per germline (reference sequence). The CDR3 covers 13 residues. For the second PCR, which ran for about 7 to 11 cycles, a sample-barcoded 5' primer and a J-beta primer mix were used. TCRdb fed the 5' RACE reads into MiXCR, producing one record per CDR3 protein. The sample holds more than 650,000 distinct CDR3 sequences, roughly 24% seen once. In regard to this clonotype: Its matching antigen is unknown. The germline gene is not matched at one end of the junction; a read error may be the cause.

These data were likewise used in another study, on T cells of mothers and their children. That study reports: Each donor was one of three healthy Caucasian mothers or one of their six children.

The clonotype originates from a boy younger than 18 in good health. J is TRBJ2-1 and V is TRBV3-1; possible D gene TRBD2, 5 bases. Sequencing input: blood. CDR3 region: CASSRLASNEQFF. DNA for the CDR3: TGTGCCAGCAGCCGGCTAGCCTCCAATGAGCAGTTCTTT.